Listed below are T cell receptor beta chains from one sample, sequenced in a study of blood T cell repertoires in COVID-19. Profiled with immunoSEQ multiplex PCR; TCRdb holds only in-frame clones, not every one. The sample contains under 80,000 clones, approximately 86% of which appear only once. Sequenced: peripheral blood. These receptors came from a man in his 70s with active COVID-19. Both conserved end residues are part of each CDR3. Fields, in order: clone size, D gene, J gene, V gene, CDR3 protein, CDR3 DNA. A D gene is named only where the DNA matches it firmly. The listing skips clone size in some rows; elsewhere it reads once, few, many or a size class.

. TRBD1 TRBJ1-2 TRBV27 CASSKTGGGGYGYTF TGTGCCAGCAGTAAGACAGGGGGAGGGGGCTATGGCTACACCTTC
. TRBD2 TRBJ2-1 TRBV25-1 CASLSGSGTYNEQFF TGTGCCAGCCTTAGCGGGAGTGGTACCTACAATGAGCAGTTCTTC
. . TRBJ2-7 TRBV18 CASSGAGYEQYF TGTGCCAGCTCAGGGGCAGGCTACGAGCAGTACTTC
. . TRBJ1-1 TRBV30 CAWSRRGGITEAFF TGTGCCTGGAGTCGCCGGGGGGGGATCACTGAAGCTTTCTTT
few TRBD2 TRBJ2-7 TRBV2 CASSRDLAAGEQYF TGTGCCAGCTCCCGGGACCTAGCGGCGGGGGAGCAGTACTTC
. . TRBJ1-1 TRBV6-2/TRBV6-3 CASSLPRLGTPEAFF TGTGCCAGCAGTCTCCCACGGTTGGGGACACCTGAAGCTTTCTTT
. . TRBJ1-5 TRBV18 CASSPGASNQPQHF TGTGCCAGCTCACCGGGGGCTAGCAATCAGCCCCAGCATTTT
. . TRBJ2-5 TRBV11-2 CASGRGHTETQYF TGTGCCAGCGGCCGGGGACACACAGAGACCCAGTACTTC
. TRBD1 TRBJ1-2 TRBV6-4 CASTETGNGYTF TGTGCCAGCACCGAGACAGGGAATGGCTACACCTTC
. TRBD1 TRBJ1-4 TRBV28 CASRWGQKLPNEKLFF TGTGCCAGCAGGTGGGGACAGAAGCTACCTAATGAAAAACTGTTTTTT
. . TRBJ1-1 TRBV11-2 CASSSPGGDTEAFF TGTGCCAGCAGCTCCCCGGGAGGGGACACTGAAGCTTTCTTT
once . TRBJ2-7 TRBV11-3 CASSRGASWVEQYF TGTGCCAGCAGCCGGGGGGCTAGTTGGGTCGAGCAGTACTTC
. TRBD1 TRBJ1-1 TRBV18 CASSPDRGRWTEAFF TGTGCCAGCTCACCGGACAGGGGGCGCTGGACTGAAGCTTTCTTT
. TRBD2 TRBJ2-3 TRBV7-2 CASSLGTSGPTDTQYF TGTGCCAGCAGCTTAGGGACTAGCGGCCCCACAGATACGCAGTATTTT
. TRBD2 TRBJ2-2 TRBV30 CAWGRATGELFF TGTGCCTGGGGGAGGGCGACCGGGGAGCTGTTTTTT
. TRBD1 TRBJ1-2 TRBV19 CASTGARDGYTF TGTGCCAGCACAGGGGCGAGGGATGGCTACACCTTC
. TRBD2 TRBJ2-7 TRBV7-2 CASSQPGGWGEEYF TGTGCCAGCAGTCAACCGGGGGGTTGGGGGGAGGAGTACTTC
. TRBD1 TRBJ2-1 TRBV19 CASRGTGGAGNEQFF TGTGCCAGTAGGGGCACAGGGGGCGCGGGGAATGAGCAGTTCTTC
. . TRBJ1-6 TRBV7-2 CASSLGQARYNSPLHF TGTGCCAGCAGCTTGGGTCAGGCCCGGTATAATTCACCCCTCCACTTT
. . TRBJ2-3 TRBV3-1/TRBV3-2 CASSQAPSDTQYF TGTGCCAGCAGCCAAGCCCCCTCGGATACGCAGTATTTT